The source of this TCR beta chain is a study of blood T cell repertoires in COVID-19. At the level of the study: In each case, the material was cDNA or gDNA derived from T cells, B-cell-depleted T cells, or PBMCs.

The length of the CDR3 is 15 residues. V shed 3 bases, J shed 1 base, and the junction held 1 base outside the gene matches. The V gene's germline CDR1 is KGHDR and CDR2 SFDVKD. Individuals aged about 18 to 89 years were recruited from 24 US areas. What the recovered Cohort 3 donors had was two negative PCRs, clearance, or symptom resolution. Authors' data handling: The assay estimated nucleated cells by amplifying reference gene primers. This table comes from immunoSEQ multiplex PCR, and its TCRdb copy is limited to in-frame clones, with some not included. The V and J calls and clone size were taken over from that table, and D and trimming were inferred from the DNA. This sample has about 320,000 clones; roughly 90% occur once, and the top ten carry roughly 2.6%.

The sample was PBMCs or T cells enriched from blood (not recorded which). The V call is TRBV24-1, the J call TRBJ1-4; 7 bases line up with TRBD1. This sequence was found in a man aged 60 to 69 who had recovered from COVID-19. Written as DNA, the CDR3 is TGTGCCACCAGTGATAACAGGGGAACTAATGAAAAACTGTTTTTT. Translated, it gives CATSDNRGTNEKLFF.